This record looks at one T cell receptor (beta chain) sequence and its context. Its antigen is as yet unknown. The V and J ends lost 1 base and 2 bases respectively, with 2 bases between them. The CDR3 is 13 residues long. The germline CDR1 and CDR2 sequences are MNHNY and SVGAGI (reference sequence). This entry belongs to a study of T cell responses to AZD1222 COVID-19 vaccine. Profiled with immunoSEQ multiplex PCR; TCRdb holds only in-frame clones, not every one. This sample has about 150,000 clones; roughly 86% occur once, and the top ten carry 5.4%. Study-wide points: Nearly half of spike-specific TCRs reportedly target variant regions that are unmutated in the B.1.351 and B.1.1.7 variants. A mostly white British donor set with more females was recruited, and clonal diversity was possibly underestimated.

Specimen: peripheral blood, collected 28 days after the second dose of the MenACWY control vaccine. This chain joins TRBV6-6 and TRBJ1-4; D not resolved. The receptor's source is an adult who received the MenACWY meningococcal vaccine as a control. For the CDR3, the DNA is TGTGCCAGCAGTTACTTCACTAATGAAAAACTGTTTTTT. Protein sequence: CASSYFTNEKLFF.